Sequencing of this T cell receptor (beta chain) was carried out in a study of human T cells and chemical hapten exposure. The sample's time point: patch test 3, about 24 weeks after DPC sensitization. Treatment: therapeutic diphenylcyclopropenone sensitization with weekly scalp DPC. This clonotype was detected only a few times. V gave up 6 bases and J gave up 4 bases; unmatched junction bases: 7. The CDR3 contains 14 residues. The germline V gene encodes CDR1 MNHEY and CDR2 SVGEGT. MiXCR, run by TCRdb on the RACE reads, gives a single entry per CDR3 protein. The repertoire includes 150,000 to 200,000 distinct CDR3 sequences, roughly 25% of them detected once, and under 2.5% sits in the top ten.

The chain employs TRBV6-2 or TRBV6-3 and TRBJ2-5, with TRBD1 matching 8 bases. The sample consisted of whole blood, taken in connection with sensitization to the hapten diphenylcyclopropenone (DPC). This TCR was recovered from a woman aged 18-29 years with alopecia areata. Some clones in this sample may be carry-over from other donors' samples. The CDR3 DNA sequence: TGTGCCAGCAGGCGATCAGGGGGCGCAGAGACCCAGTACTTC. Translated: CASRRSGGAETQYF.